What follows are 30 T cell receptor beta chains derived from one specimen sequenced in a study of CD8 T cells in ankylosing spondylitis. No cognate antigen is known for these TCRs. From the 5' RACE reads, TCRdb called clonotypes with MiXCR, one entry per CDR3 protein. The data show over 700,000 distinct CDR3 sequences, around 19% seen once. Findings and limits, study-wide: A motif in TCR beta, a set of under ten highly homologous variants, appeared characteristic of ankylosing spondylitis blood.

Material: blood, either unsorted or a sorted T cell fraction (not recorded which). These receptor sequences come from a male donor with ankylosing spondylitis.

V usage is TRBV29-1 and J usage is TRBJ2-1; 8 positions agree with TRBD2. In germline, CDR1 is SQVTM, CDR2 ANQGSEA. J lost 3 bases, V lost 4 bases, and 8 bases had no gene match. This CDR3 contains 15 residues. The CDR3 DNA sequence: TGCAGCGTTGGGGAGCGGGAGCTCGGCTACAATGAGCAGTTCTTC. Amino acid sequence: CSVGERELGYNEQFF.

This clonotype was observed a handful of times. This rearrangement joins TRBV4-2 to TRBJ2-3, with TRBD1 matching over 9 bases. V lost 2 bases and J lost 6; bases outside the gene matches: 3. Germline loops: CDR1 LGHNA, CDR2 YNFKEQ. This CDR3 has 14 residues. The CDR3 reads CASSQPGTGDTQYF. DNA of the CDR3: TGTGCCAGCAGCCAACCCGGGACAGGGGATACGCAGTATTTT.

This clonotype was seen more than once but under ten times. The chain couples TRBV5-1 to TRBJ2-3; D might be TRBD2 (8 bases). The CDR3 runs to 15 residues. Trimming removed 2 bases at V and 6 bases at J, with 16 bases between. CDR1 SGHRS and CDR2 YFSETQ come from the germline V gene. The CDR3 DNA is TGCGCCAGCAGCTTAACTAGCGGACAGGCGGATACGCAGTATTTT. The encoded protein is CASSLTSGQADTQYF.

The table lists this clonotype with a few counts. V gene TRBV30 combines with J gene TRBJ1-1; TRBD1 might be the D (6 bases). V lost 0 bases, J lost 0 bases, and 11 bases lay in between. This CDR3 contains 15 residues. Germline-derived CDR1 and CDR2 are GTSNPN and SVGIG (reference sequence). The CDR3 region has the DNA TGTGCCTGGAGTGTAGGGGGGAGGATGAACACTGAAGCTTTCTTT. It specifies CAWSVGGRMNTEAFF.

This clonotype was seen only once. The V gene is TRBV5-4, the J gene TRBJ1-2; no definite D call. From germline, CDR1 is SGHNT and CDR2 YYREEE (reference sequence). The CDR3 is 13 residues long. Trimming removed 3 bases at V and 5 bases at J, with 11 bases between. In DNA, the CDR3 is TGTGCCAGCAGCTCAAGGACGGCTTATGGCTACACCTTC. It yields the protein CASSSRTAYGYTF.

The sample holds many counts of this clonotype. The chain is built from TRBV10-3 and TRBJ1-6, with a possible D match to TRBD1 (5 bases). Germline V gene sequence: CDR1 ENHRY, CDR2 SYGVKD. The germline V and J ends were trimmed by 3 bases and 10 bases, with 13 bases remaining between them. This CDR3 is built from 14 residues. The DNA for the CDR3 is TGTGCCATCAGTGAAGGGGACGTTAGGTCACCCCTCCACTTT. Translated: CAISEGDVRSPLHF.

V is TRBV3-1 and J is TRBJ1-1, with D possibly matching TRBD1 (5 bases). V shed 4 bases and J shed 1 base, with 16 bases lying between them. The CDR3 sequence is 16 residues long. Looked up from germline, CDR1 is LGHDT and CDR2 is YNNKEL (reference sequence). The CDR3 coding sequence is TGTGCCAGCAGCCCGCAAATGGGACGGCCGAACACTGAAGCTTTCTTT. Protein sequence: CASSPQMGRPNTEAFF.

This chain links TRBV11-3 with TRBJ1-3, with D perhaps matching TRBD1 (6 bases). V shed 3 bases and J shed 8 bases, with 14 bases lying between them. Germline-derived CDR1 and CDR2 are SGHNT and YENEEA. The CDR3 extends over 14 amino acids. Written as DNA, the CDR3 is TGTGCCAGCAGCTTTCGTCCGGACAGTCACACCATATATTTT. It codes for CASSFRPDSHTIYF.

The sample holds a few counts of this clonotype. This chain links TRBV20-1 with TRBJ2-1; perhaps D is TRBD1 or TRBD2 (6 bases each). Trimming took off 3 bases at V and 0 bases at J, with 9 bases between the two ends. This CDR3 has 14 amino acids. Germline V CDR1 and CDR2: DFQATT, SNEGSKA (reference sequence). CDR3 nucleotides: TGCAGTGCTAGTAGGGGGGCCTCCTACAATGAGCAGTTCTTC. It is translated as CSASRGASYNEQFF.

This clonotype showed up just a few times. This chain connects TRBV27 to TRBJ1-1; D is unresolved. Trimming removed 5 bases at V and 6 bases at J, with 13 bases between. CDR3 length: 13 amino acids. From germline, CDR1 is MNHEY and CDR2 SMNVEV (reference sequence). The DNA for the CDR3 is TGTGCCAGCAGTAGTAGGACGGACCCTGAAGCTTTCTTT. Protein product: CASSSRTDPEAFF.

J is TRBJ2-5 and V is TRBV6-2 or TRBV6-3; 7 bases align to TRBD2. Germline-derived CDR1 and CDR2 are MNHEY and SVGEGT. CDR3 length: 14 amino acids. The junction had 5 bases not matched to a gene; V was cut back by 5 bases and J by 2 bases. CDR3 sequence reads: CASSAAGEQETQYF. The CDR3 DNA sequence: TGTGCCAGCAGTGCGGCGGGGGAACAAGAGACCCAGTACTTC.

The V call is TRBV20-1, the J call TRBJ2-4, with unresolved D. V was shortened by 6 bases and J by 1 base, with 10 bases between the two germline ends. Germline CDR1 DFQATT, CDR2 SNEGSKA (reference sequence). This CDR3 is built from 13 residues. In DNA, the CDR3 is TGCAGTGCGACGACACAGGCCAAAAACATTCAGTACTTC. Translated, it gives CSATTQAKNIQYF.

This clonotype showed up just a few times. The chain joins TRBV29-1 to TRBJ2-4; 9 bases align to TRBD1. This CDR3 comprises 12 residues. V trimming: 8 bases; J trimming: 6 bases; junction bases outside the gene matches: 5. Germline-derived CDR1 and CDR2 are SQVTM and ANQGSEA. The CDR3 coding sequence is TGCAGCTTACTGACAGGGGGAAACATTCAGTACTTC. It encodes CSLLTGGNIQYF.

This clonotype appeared a few times. The chain couples TRBV9 to TRBJ2-3; the D gene could be TRBD1 or TRBD2 (5 bases each). Germline V gene lookup returns CDR1 SGDLS and CDR2 YYNGEE. The CDR3 extends over 14 amino acids. Trimming shortened V by 1 base and J by 2 bases, and 8 bases separated the two germline ends. The CDR3 DNA reads as TGTGCCAGCAGCGTATGGGGGAACACAGATACGCAGTATTTT. As protein: CASSVWGNTDTQYF.

Written as DNA, the CDR3 is TGTGCCATCAGTGAGTCCAATTACGAGCAGTACTTC. It translates to CAISESNYEQYF. The J gene is TRBJ2-7, the V gene TRBV10-3; D call uncertain. Trimming removed 0 bases at V and 4 bases at J, with 4 bases between. Germline CDR1 and CDR2: ENHRY and SYGVKD. The length of the CDR3 is 12 residues.

The chain joins TRBV15 to TRBJ2-1; D gene unclear. V lost 3 bases to trimming and J lost 8 bases, with 14 bases between them. This CDR3 is built from 14 residues. Germline V lookup: CDR1 LNHNV, CDR2 YYDKDF (reference sequence). CDR3 region: CATSSLVGPHEQFF. CDR3 DNA sequence: TGTGCCACCAGCAGCCTCGTAGGGCCCCATGAGCAGTTCTTC.

This clonotype appeared a few times. The genes are TRBV4-3 and TRBJ1-6; D is uncertain. The germline V gene has CDR1 LGHNA and CDR2 YSLEER. The CDR3 spans 17 residues. V dropped 0 bases and J dropped 4 bases, with 13 bases sitting between them. CDR3 region: CASSQETLGSYNSPLHF. CDR3 DNA: TGCGCCAGCAGCCAAGAAACGCTAGGGAGTTATAATTCACCCCTCCACTTT.

The chain uses TRBV19 and TRBJ1-5; D uncertain. The CDR3 runs 15 residues. Germline CDR1 and CDR2: LNHDA and SQIVND (reference sequence). V was shortened by 4 bases and J by 0 bases, with 10 bases between the two germline ends. The CDR3 DNA reads as TGTGCCAGTAGTACCTACAGTGGTAGCAATCAGCCCCAGCATTTT. Amino acids: CASSTYSGSNQPQHF. The full variable domain, its missing parts supplied by reference TRBV19 and TRBJ1-5, is DGGITQSPKYLFRKEGQNVTLSCEQNLNHDAMYWYRQDPGQGLRLIYYSQIVNDFQKGDIAEGYSVSREKKESFPLTVTSAQKNPTAFYLCASSTYSGSNQPQHFGDGTRLSIL.

In its sample, this clonotype was seen a few times. This chain connects TRBV24-1 to TRBJ2-2; D may be TRBD1 (6 bases). The CDR3 sequence is 15 residues long. Deletions cut 9 bases from V and 5 bases from J, with 18 bases between. Germline CDR1 and CDR2: KGHDR and SFDVKD. The chain's CDR3 is CATGGEGVGTGELFF. Written as DNA, the CDR3 is TGTGCCACCGGGGGCGAGGGGGTCGGTACCGGGGAGCTGTTTTTT.

This rearrangement joins TRBV5-1 to TRBJ1-2, with D maybe TRBD1 (5 bases). Germline V gene sequence: CDR1 SGHRS, CDR2 YFSETQ. Trimming removed 0 bases from V and 5 bases from J, with 20 bases in between. The CDR3 is made up of 17 amino acids. CDR3 amino acids: CASSLEAGYPSPYGYTF. In DNA, the CDR3 is TGCGCCAGCAGCTTGGAGGCAGGGTACCCTAGTCCGTATGGCTACACCTTC.

This chain uses TRBV20-1 with TRBJ1-1, with D tentatively TRBD1 (5 bases). CDR3 length: 13 residues. The germline V and J ends were trimmed by 3 bases and 3 bases, with 11 bases remaining between them. Germline V gene lookup returns CDR1 DFQATT and CDR2 SNEGSKA (reference sequence). The CDR3 DNA follows: TGCAGTGCTAGTGGGGGTCGGGACACTGAAGCTTTCTTT. This sequence encodes CSASGGRDTEAFF.

The V gene is TRBV29-1, the J gene TRBJ2-1, with unresolved D. V was pared by 0 bases and J by 11 bases, with 8 bases between. Germline CDR1 reads SQVTM; CDR2 reads ANQGSEA. This CDR3 has 11 amino acids. The CDR3, as DNA: TGCAGCGTTGAAGATATTGCCCAGCAGTTCTTC. This sequence encodes CSVEDIAQQFF.

In this sample, this clonotype turned up a few times. V usage is TRBV11-1 and J usage is TRBJ2-7, with 9 bases fitting TRBD2. J lost 2 bases, V lost 4 bases, and 15 bases had no gene match. Germline V gives CDR1 SGHAT, CDR2 FQDESV (reference sequence). The CDR3 covers 18 residues. As DNA, the CDR3 is TGTGCCAGCAGCTCGCCTCTAGCGGGAAGCCGGGGCACCTACGAGCAGTACTTC. The encoded protein is CASSSPLAGSRGTYEQYF.

This chain uses TRBV29-1 with TRBJ2-3; D gene ambiguous. This CDR3 spans 13 amino acids. Germline CDR1 SQVTM, CDR2 ANQGSEA. With 4 bases removed from V and 2 bases from J, the gap between germline ends came to 10 bases. CDR3 sequence: CSVVVDTTDTQYF. The CDR3 coding sequence is TGCAGCGTTGTAGTTGATACCACAGATACGCAGTATTTT.

The chain combines TRBV27 with TRBJ2-1, with D perhaps matching TRBD2 (6 bases). Germline values: CDR1 MNHEY, CDR2 SMNVEV (reference sequence). The CDR3 extends over 16 amino acids. V was cut by 3 bases and J by 6 bases, with 18 bases left in between. The CDR3 coding sequence is TGTGCCAGCAGTTTCGGAGGGCCTCTAAGCCCCAATGAGCAGTTCTTC. Amino acids: CASSFGGPLSPNEQFF.

This clonotype showed up just a few times. The CDR3 here is CSARDVRLDTFYEQYF. The CDR3 region has the DNA TGCAGTGCTAGAGATGTTCGGCTAGACACCTTCTACGAGCAGTACTTC. The J gene is TRBJ2-7, the V gene TRBV20-1; D is unclear. The CDR3 has 16 residues. Germline values: CDR1 DFQATT, CDR2 SNEGSKA (reference sequence). Trimming removed 0 bases from V and 3 bases from J, with 18 bases in between.

The sample holds a few counts of this clonotype. The chain combines TRBV12-3 or TRBV12-4 with TRBJ2-3; D may be TRBD2 (5 bases). The CDR3 has 17 amino acids. Trimming removed 1 base from V and 2 bases from J, with 16 bases in between. CDR3 region: CASSLDPPGLATDTQYF. The CDR3 region has the DNA TGTGCCAGCAGTTTAGACCCTCCTGGCCTAGCCACAGATACGCAGTATTTT.

This clonotype was seen once. This rearrangement joins TRBV20-1 to TRBJ2-3; TRBD2 matches at 11 bases. CDR3 length: 14 amino acids. Germline V gives CDR1 DFQATT, CDR2 SNEGSKA (reference sequence). With V trimmed by 4 bases and J by 9 bases, 9 bases remained unmatched. CDR3 bases: TGCAGTGCTACGATTTCGGCTAGCGGGAGGACGCAGTATTTT. Residues: CSATISASGRTQYF.

The table lists this clonotype with a few counts. The gene calls are TRBV4-2 and TRBJ1-1; D is unresolved. With 0 bases removed from V and 6 bases from J, the gap between germline ends came to 8 bases. The V gene's germline CDR1 is LGHNA and CDR2 YNFKEQ. The CDR3 is made up of 13 amino acids. CDR3 protein: CASSQEVTSEAFF. DNA of the CDR3: TGTGCCAGCAGCCAAGAGGTCACATCTGAAGCTTTCTTT.

This clonotype was recorded at least ten times. The V and J genes are TRBV7-9 and TRBJ2-7; TRBD1 aligns across 8 bases. The CDR3 covers 14 residues. The V gene's germline CDR1 is SEHNR and CDR2 FQNEAQ (reference sequence). The ends lost 5 bases at V and 1 base at J; junction bases unmatched: 4. CDR3 nucleotides: TGTGCCAGCAGCCCCCGGGACAGGTCCTACGAGCAGTACTTC. This codes for CASSPRDRSYEQYF.